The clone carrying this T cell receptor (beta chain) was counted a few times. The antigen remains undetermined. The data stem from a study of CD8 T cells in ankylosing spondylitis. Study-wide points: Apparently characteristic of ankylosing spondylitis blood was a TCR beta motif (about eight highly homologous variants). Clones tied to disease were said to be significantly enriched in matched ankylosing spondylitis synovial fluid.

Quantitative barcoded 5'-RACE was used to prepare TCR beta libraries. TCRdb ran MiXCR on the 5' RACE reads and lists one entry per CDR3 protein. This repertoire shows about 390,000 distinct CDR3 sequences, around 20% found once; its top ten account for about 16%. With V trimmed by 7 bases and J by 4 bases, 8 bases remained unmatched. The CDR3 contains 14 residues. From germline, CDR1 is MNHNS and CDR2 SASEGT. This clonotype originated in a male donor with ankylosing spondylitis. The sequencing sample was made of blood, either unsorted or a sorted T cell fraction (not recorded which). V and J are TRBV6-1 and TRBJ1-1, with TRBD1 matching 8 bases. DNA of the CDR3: TGTGCCAGCACCTCAGGGGGCGCGGCCACTGAAGCTTTCTTT. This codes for CASTSGGAATEAFF.